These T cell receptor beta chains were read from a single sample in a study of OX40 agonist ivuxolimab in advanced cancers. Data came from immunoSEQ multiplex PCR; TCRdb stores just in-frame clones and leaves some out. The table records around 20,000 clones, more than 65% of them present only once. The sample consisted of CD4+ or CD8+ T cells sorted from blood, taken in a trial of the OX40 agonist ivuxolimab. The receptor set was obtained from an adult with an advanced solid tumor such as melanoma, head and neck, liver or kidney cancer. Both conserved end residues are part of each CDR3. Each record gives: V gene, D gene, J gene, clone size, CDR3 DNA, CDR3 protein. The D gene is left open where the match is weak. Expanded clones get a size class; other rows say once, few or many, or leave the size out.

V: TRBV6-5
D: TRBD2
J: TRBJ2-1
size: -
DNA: TGTGCCAGCAGTTATAGCGGGACTGAGCAGTTCTTC
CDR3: CASSYSGTEQFF

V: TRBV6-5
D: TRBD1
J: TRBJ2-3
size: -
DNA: TGTGCCAGCAGTTACGATTTAACAGGGGCTACAGATACGCAGTATTTT
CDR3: CASSYDLTGATDTQYF

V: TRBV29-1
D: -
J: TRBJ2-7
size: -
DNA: TGCAGCGTTGACTTAACAGGGGAGCAGTACTTC
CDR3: CSVDLTGEQYF

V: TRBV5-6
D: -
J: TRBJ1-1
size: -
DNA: TGTGCCAGCAGCTTGGTACCAGGGGACACTGAAGCTTTCTTT
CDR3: CASSLVPGDTEAFF

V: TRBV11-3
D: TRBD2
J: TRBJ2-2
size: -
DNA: TGTGCCAGCAGCTTAGGCCTAGCGGGAGGGAAGACCGGGGAGCTGTTTTTT
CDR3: CASSLGLAGGKTGELFF

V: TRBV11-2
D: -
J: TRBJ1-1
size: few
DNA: TGTGCCAGCAGCTTAGTATCGAACACTGAAGCTTTCTTT
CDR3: CASSLVSNTEAFF

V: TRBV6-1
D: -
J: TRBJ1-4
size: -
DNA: TGTGCCGTACAGGGAGTAGGGGTTAGTGAAAAACTGTTTTTT
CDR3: CAVQGVGVSEKLFF

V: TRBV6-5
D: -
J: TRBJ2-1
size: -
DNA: TGTGCCAGCAGTTTACTGTTGGGTGAGCAGTTCTTC
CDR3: CASSLLLGEQFF

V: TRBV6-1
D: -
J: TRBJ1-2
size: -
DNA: TGTGCCAGCAGTGAAGGGGGGGAAATATCCTATGGCTACACCTTC
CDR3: CASSEGGEISYGYTF

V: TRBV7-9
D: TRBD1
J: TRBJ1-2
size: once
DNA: TGTGCCAGCAGCTTAGACCCCGGGACAGGCCTCCACTATGGCTACACCTTC
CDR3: CASSLDPGTGLHYGYTF

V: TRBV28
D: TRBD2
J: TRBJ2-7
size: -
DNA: TGTGCCAGCAGTTTTTTTGCGGGAGGTGAGCAGTACTTC
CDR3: CASSFFAGGEQYF

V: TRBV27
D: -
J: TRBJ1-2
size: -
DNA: TGTGCCAGCAGCCTTGACCCAAACTATGGCTACACCTTC
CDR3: CASSLDPNYGYTF

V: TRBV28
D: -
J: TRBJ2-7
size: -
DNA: TGTGCCAGCAGTTTACGATTGGTTGGCGAGCAGTACTTC
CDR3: CASSLRLVGEQYF

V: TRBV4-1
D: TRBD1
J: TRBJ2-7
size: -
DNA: TGCGCCAGCAGGCCGGGACAGGGGGCCTACGAGCAGTACTTC
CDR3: CASRPGQGAYEQYF

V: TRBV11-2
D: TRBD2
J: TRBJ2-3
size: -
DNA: TGTGCCAGCAGCTTAGATGGTCTAGCGGGAGGGATAGATACGCAGTATTTT
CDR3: CASSLDGLAGGIDTQYF

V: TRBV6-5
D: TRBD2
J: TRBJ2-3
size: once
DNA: TGTGCCAGCGGGGCCGGACTAGAAACAGATACGCAGTATTTT
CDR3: CASGAGLETDTQYF

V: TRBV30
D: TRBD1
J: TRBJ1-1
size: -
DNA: TGTGCCTGGAACAGGGGGAACACTGAAGCTTTCTTT
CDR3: CAWNRGNTEAFF

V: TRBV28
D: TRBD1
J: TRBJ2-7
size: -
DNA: TGTGCCAGCAGTTTTTTGGGTCCCACAGGGGTGATCTACGAGCAGTACTTC
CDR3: CASSFLGPTGVIYEQYF

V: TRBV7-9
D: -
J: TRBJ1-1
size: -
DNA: TGTGCCAGCAGCTTAGGGGGCGGCACTGAAGCTTTCTTT
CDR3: CASSLGGGTEAFF

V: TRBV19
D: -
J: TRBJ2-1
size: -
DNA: TGTGCCAGTAGTTGGTCAGGGACCGTCTACAATGAGCAGTTCTTC
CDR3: CASSWSGTVYNEQFF

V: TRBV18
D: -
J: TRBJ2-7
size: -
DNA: TGTGCCAGCTCACCTACGACGGGAGTCGGGGCCGAGCAGTACTTC
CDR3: CASSPTTGVGAEQYF

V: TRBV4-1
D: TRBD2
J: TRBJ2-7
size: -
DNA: TGCGCCAGCAGCCATGGGACTACGAGCTCCTACGAGCAGTACTTC
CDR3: CASSHGTTSSYEQYF

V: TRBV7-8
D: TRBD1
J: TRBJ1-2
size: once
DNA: TGTGCCAGCAGCATCCAAGGGGGCGTCGGCTATGGCTACACCTTC
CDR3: CASSIQGGVGYGYTF

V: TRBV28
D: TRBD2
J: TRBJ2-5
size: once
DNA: TGTGCCAGCAGTTCCTCCCAACTAGCGGGAGGTCGGGAGACCCAGTACTTC
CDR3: CASSSSQLAGGRETQYF

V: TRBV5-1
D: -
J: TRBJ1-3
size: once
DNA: TGCGCCAGCAGCACAGATCCTGTCGACTCTGGAAACACCATATATTTT
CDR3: CASSTDPVDSGNTIYF